Listed here are 17 T cell receptor beta chains from one sample, sequenced in a study of beta chain features in type 1 diabetes. Expressed TCRB transcripts were sequenced, since all the RNA that had been isolated was reverse transcribed. The method was immunoSEQ multiplex PCR; TCRdb's version includes in-frame clones alone and lacks a portion of them. The table includes more than 130,000 clones, less than 8.5% detected once. Sequencing input: central memory CD4+ T cells from blood. These receptors were obtained from a woman in her twenties or thirties in good health.

The table lists this clone with a few counts. The genes are TRBV7-8 and TRBJ1-4; the match to TRBD1 covers 7 bases. The germline V gene encodes CDR1 SGHVS and CDR2 FQNEAQ. The CDR3 has 17 amino acids. The V segment lost 5 bases and the J segment 5 bases; nucleotides outside the gene matches: 14. For the CDR3, the DNA is TGTGCCAGCAGCCCCGACAGGGCCTTCCTCCTGAATGAAAAACTGTTTTTT. This gives the protein CASSPDRAFLLNEKLFF.

This clone was recorded a few times. The rearrangement joins TRBV5-4 to TRBJ1-2; unclear D gene. Per the germline V gene, CDR1 is SGHNT and CDR2 is YYREEE (reference sequence). CDR3 length: 12 residues. V lost 3 bases, J lost 2 bases, and 5 bases lay in between. The DNA of the CDR3 is TGTGCCAGCAGCTACTCGAACTATGGCTACACCTTC. Amino acids: CASSYSNYGYTF.

This clone was picked up a small number of times. The chain uses TRBV4-3 and TRBJ2-1, with 9 bases aligning to TRBD2. CDR3 length: 16 residues. V lost 5 bases and J lost 8; bases outside the gene matches: 13. Germline-derived CDR1 and CDR2 are LGHNA and YSLEER. This CDR3 reads CASSKKLAGGWDEQFF. The CDR3, as DNA: TGCGCCAGCAGCAAAAAACTAGCGGGTGGCTGGGATGAGCAGTTCTTC.

The chain carries TRBV6-1 and TRBJ2-4, with 12 bases that match TRBD1. The V gene end was trimmed by 8 bases and the J gene end by 5 bases; junction bases not matched to a gene: 7. This CDR3 is built from 15 residues. CDR1 and CDR2 from the germline V gene are MNHNS and SASEGT. This CDR3 reads CASFLGQGAQNIQYF. The DNA of the CDR3 is TGTGCCAGCTTCCTGGGACAGGGGGCACAAAACATTCAGTACTTC.

This clone was counted a few times. This chain links TRBV30 with TRBJ1-1, with D possibly being TRBD1 (6 bases). Germline V gives CDR1 GTSNPN, CDR2 SVGIG (reference sequence). The germline V and J ends were trimmed by 2 bases and 0 bases, with 16 bases remaining between them. CDR3 length: 16 amino acids. The chain's CDR3 is CAWSPRNRQVNTEAFF. The CDR3 DNA reads as TGTGCCTGGAGTCCCCGGAATCGACAGGTGAACACTGAAGCTTTCTTT.

In its sample, this clone was seen a few times. In DNA, the CDR3 is TGTGCCATCAGTGATAATCTGGCCCTCAATCAGCCCCAGCATTTT. Protein: CAISDNLALNQPQHF. The chain joins TRBV10-3 to TRBJ1-5; D gene uncertain. Germline CDR1 and CDR2: ENHRY and SYGVKD. This CDR3 is 15 amino acids long. V lost 3 bases to trimming and J lost 3 bases, with 12 bases between them.

The CDR3 is CASSPGIWANVLTF. Written as DNA, the CDR3 is TGTGCCAGCAGCCCAGGGATCTGGGCCAACGTCCTGACTTTC. The V call is TRBV6-4, the J call TRBJ2-6; a weak D match, TRBD1 (5 bases). The CDR3 spans 14 residues. Between the trimmed V and J ends, which lost 6 bases and 5 bases, there was a span of 11 bases. CDR1 and CDR2 (germline): MRHNA, SNTAGT.

V is TRBV10-3 and J is TRBJ2-1; 9 bases fit TRBD2. The length of the CDR3 is 14 residues. V shed 5 bases, J shed 5 bases, and the junction held 4 bases outside the gene matches. Germline CDR1 reads ENHRY; CDR2 reads SYGVKD. The CDR3: CAISRSGGNNEQFF. CDR3 in DNA: TGTGCCATCAGTCGTAGCGGGGGCAACAATGAGCAGTTCTTC.

This clone was observed at least ten times. Here the CDR3 DNA reads TGTGCCAGCAGCTTAGAGGGGGATGGCTACACCTTC. This encodes CASSLEGDGYTF. The V and J genes are TRBV7-9 and TRBJ1-2; D is perhaps TRBD1 (6 bases). The V gene's germline CDR1 is SEHNR and CDR2 FQNEAQ (reference sequence). This CDR3 has 12 residues. Trimming stripped 1 base from V and 6 bases from J, with 6 bases between.

This clone was found many times. This sequence joins TRBV7-3 and TRBJ2-1; TRBD2 matches at 9 bases. The germline V gene encodes CDR1 SGHTA and CDR2 FQGTGA. After removal of 5 bases from V and 0 bases from J, the junction contained 2 bases not matched to a gene. CDR3 length equals 15 residues. CDR3 nucleotides: TGTGCCAGCAGCGCAGCGGGAGGCTCCTACAATGAGCAGTTCTTC. Translated: CASSAAGGSYNEQFF.

This clone was picked up a small number of times. J is TRBJ2-1 and V is TRBV5-8, with TRBD2 matching over 10 bases. The CDR3 is 17 amino acids. CDR1 SGHTS and CDR2 YDEGEE come from the germline V gene. The J segment lost 7 bases and the V segment lost 0 bases, leaving 10 bases of the junction unmatched. The CDR3 region has the DNA TGTGCCAGCAGCTTGGCAAAATCCCTAGCGGGAGAGAATGAGCAGTTCTTC. Amino acids: CASSLAKSLAGENEQFF.

This clone has more than one count but fewer than ten. The chain is built from TRBV5-6 and TRBJ2-3; a possible D gene is TRBD2 (6 bases). Trimming stripped 4 bases from V and 0 bases from J, with 12 bases between. Germline V gene sequence: CDR1 SGHDT, CDR2 YYEEEE. This CDR3 is built from 15 residues. The CDR3 DNA reads TGTGCCAGCAGCCCGGACTACCTCAGCACAGATACGCAGTATTTT. This codes for CASSPDYLSTDTQYF.

The genes are TRBV7-2 and TRBJ1-2, with D uncertain. Germline V gene lookup returns CDR1 SGHTA and CDR2 FQGNSA. Deletions cut 5 bases from V and 8 bases from J, with 21 bases between. The CDR3 totals 15 residues. The CDR3: CASSQPIRTAEGYTF. The DNA of the CDR3 is TGTGCCAGCAGCCAGCCCATCCGGACTGCGGAAGGCTACACCTTC. The full variable domain, in which reference TRBV7-2 and TRBJ1-2 provide the parts outside the CDR3, is GAGVSQSPSNKVTEKGKDVELRCDPISGHTALYWYRQSLGQGLEFLIYFQGNSAPDKSGLPSDRFSAERTGGSVSTLTIQRTQQEDSAVYLCASSQPIRTAEGYTFGSGTRLTVV.

The V call is TRBV9, the J call TRBJ2-1; 7 bases fit TRBD1. The V and J ends lost 2 bases and 8 bases, in that order; junction bases with no gene match: 1. The CDR3 loop spans 12 amino acids. Per germline, CDR1 SGDLS and CDR2 YYNGEE. For the CDR3, the DNA is TGTGCCAGCAGCGTCGACAGGGATGAGCAGTTCTTC. Translating gives CASSVDRDEQFF.

V usage is TRBV6-5 and J usage is TRBJ2-5; TRBD1 agrees at 7 bases. V dropped 2 bases and J dropped 2; count of bases not matched to a gene: 5. The CDR3 is 15 residues long. Germline CDR1 MNHEY, CDR2 SVGAGI. CDR3 nucleotide sequence: TGTGCCAGCAGTTACGGGACAGCAAGACAAGAGACCCAGTACTTC. It encodes CASSYGTARQETQYF.

To note about this clone: The same CDR3 can be traced to other DNA sequences in this sample. This chain connects TRBV5-1 to TRBJ2-2; 12 positions agree with TRBD2. The V segment lost 3 bases and the J segment 5 bases; nucleotides outside the gene matches: 5. CDR1 and CDR2 (germline): SGHRS, YFSETQ. The CDR3 contains 16 residues. CDR3 loop: CASSYRLAGVTGELFF. The CDR3 DNA follows: TGCGCCAGCAGCTACCGACTAGCGGGAGTTACCGGGGAGCTGTTTTTT.

V and J are TRBV5-1 and TRBJ2-3, with 8 bases aligning to TRBD1. CDR3 length equals 14 residues. From germline, CDR1 is SGHRS and CDR2 YFSETQ. J lost 0 bases, V lost 7 bases, and 4 bases had no gene match. In nucleotides, the CDR3 is TGCGCCAGCCGGACAGGGATTAGCACAGATACGCAGTATTTT. Translation gives CASRTGISTDTQYF.